This T cell receptor (beta chain) was recorded in a study of T-cell memory formation after mild COVID-19. Via MiXCR, TCRdb re-called the 5' RACE reads, giving one row per CDR3 protein. The sample includes approximately 580,000 distinct CDR3 sequences, 20% of them seen just once. This clonotype occurred many times. V lost 0 bases to trimming and J lost 4 bases, with 16 bases between them. CDR3 length: 16 amino acids. Germline V gives CDR1 LNHDA, CDR2 SQIVND (reference sequence). The receptor's source is an adult woman who had mild COVID-19 (a few samples of this study predate the infection). Cell type and time point are not known. Material for sequencing was PBMCs or a T cell subset sorted from them (not recorded which). This sequence joins TRBV19 and TRBJ2-7; TRBD2 is a possible D gene (6 bases). CDR3 bases: TGTGCCAGTAGTATAGACGGGCAGGGACTTCTATACGAGCAGTACTTC. The encoded protein is CASSIDGQGLLYEQYF.